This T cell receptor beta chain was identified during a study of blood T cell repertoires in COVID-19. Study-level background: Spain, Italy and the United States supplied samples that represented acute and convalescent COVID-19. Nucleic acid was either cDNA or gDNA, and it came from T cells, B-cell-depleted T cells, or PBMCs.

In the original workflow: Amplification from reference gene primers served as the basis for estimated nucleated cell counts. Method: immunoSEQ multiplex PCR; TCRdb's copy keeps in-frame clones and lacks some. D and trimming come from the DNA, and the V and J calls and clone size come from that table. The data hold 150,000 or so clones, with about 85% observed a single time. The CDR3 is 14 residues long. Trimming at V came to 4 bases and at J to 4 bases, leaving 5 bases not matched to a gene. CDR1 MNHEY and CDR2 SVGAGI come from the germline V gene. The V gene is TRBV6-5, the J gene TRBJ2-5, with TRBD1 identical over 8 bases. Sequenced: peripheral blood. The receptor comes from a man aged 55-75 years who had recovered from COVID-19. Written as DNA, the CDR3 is TGTGCCAGCAGTTCGACAGGGGTTCGAGAGACCCAGTACTTC. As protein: CASSSTGVRETQYF.